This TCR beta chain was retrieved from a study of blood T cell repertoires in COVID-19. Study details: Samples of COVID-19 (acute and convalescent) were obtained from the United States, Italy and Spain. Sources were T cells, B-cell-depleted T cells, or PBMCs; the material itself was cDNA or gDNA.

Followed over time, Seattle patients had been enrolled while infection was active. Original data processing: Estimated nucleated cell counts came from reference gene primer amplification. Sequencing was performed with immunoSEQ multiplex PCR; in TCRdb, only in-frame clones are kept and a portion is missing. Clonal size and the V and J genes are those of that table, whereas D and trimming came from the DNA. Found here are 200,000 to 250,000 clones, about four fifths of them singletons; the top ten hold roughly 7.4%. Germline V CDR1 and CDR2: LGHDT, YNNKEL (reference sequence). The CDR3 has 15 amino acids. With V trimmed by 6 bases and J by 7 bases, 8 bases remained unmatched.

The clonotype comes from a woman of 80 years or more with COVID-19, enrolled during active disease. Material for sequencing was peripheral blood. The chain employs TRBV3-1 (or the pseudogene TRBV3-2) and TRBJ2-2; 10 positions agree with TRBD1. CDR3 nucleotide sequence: TGTGCCAGCAGTTCGACAGGGGGCTTGAGCGGGGAGCTGTTTTTT. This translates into CASSSTGGLSGELFF.